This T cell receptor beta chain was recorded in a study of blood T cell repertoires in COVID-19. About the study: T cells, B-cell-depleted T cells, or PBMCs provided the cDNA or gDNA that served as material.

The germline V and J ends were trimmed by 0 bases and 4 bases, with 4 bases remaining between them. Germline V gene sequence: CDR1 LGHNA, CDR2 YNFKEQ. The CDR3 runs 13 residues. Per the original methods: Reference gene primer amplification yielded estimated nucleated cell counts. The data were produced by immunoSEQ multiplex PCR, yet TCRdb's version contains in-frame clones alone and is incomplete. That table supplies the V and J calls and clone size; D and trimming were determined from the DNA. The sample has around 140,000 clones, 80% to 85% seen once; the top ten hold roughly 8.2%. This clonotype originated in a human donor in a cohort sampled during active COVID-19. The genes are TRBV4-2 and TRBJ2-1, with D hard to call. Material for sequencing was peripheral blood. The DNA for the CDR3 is TGTGCCAGCAGCCAAGAGCAGTACAATGAGCAGTTCTTC. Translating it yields CASSQEQYNEQFF.